Listed here are 15 T cell receptor beta chains from one sample, sequenced in a study of radiation and T cells in renal cell carcinoma. Repertoires were generated with immunoSEQ multiplex PCR, while TCRdb's copy carries only in-frame clones and drops some. This table has approximately 150,000 clones, less than 90% appearing once. The time point is: baseline pretreatment blood. Treatment given: 15 Gy SBRT to primary tumor, nephrectomy 4 weeks later. The sample in question was blood, obtained from a patient whose treatment included radiotherapy and nephrectomy. All receptors come from a woman between 70 and 85 years old with renal cell carcinoma.

On this clone: The same CDR3 can be traced to other DNA sequences in this sample. V and J are TRBV6-5 and TRBJ1-2; 7 bases agree with TRBD1. This CDR3 is 12 amino acids long. V trimming: 6 bases; J trimming: 4 bases; junction bases outside the gene matches: 2. The germline V gene has CDR1 MNHEY and CDR2 SVGAGI. CDR3 sequence reads: CASRGQSYGYTF. The CDR3 DNA follows: TGTGCCAGCAGGGGACAGTCCTATGGCTACACCTTC.

Worth noting for this clone: The same CDR3 arises from other DNA sequences in this sample as well. The chain has TRBV28 and TRBJ2-7, with D possibly matching TRBD2 (6 bases). The CDR3 consists of 11 residues. V was shortened by 7 bases and J by 4 bases, with 8 bases between the two germline ends. CDR1 is MDHEN and CDR2 is SYDVKM in the germline V gene. The CDR3: CASTGGYEQYF. The CDR3 DNA sequence: TGTGCCAGCACCGGGGGATACGAGCAGTACTTC.

The count of this clone is one. The rearrangement links TRBV5-4 to TRBJ2-7; perhaps TRBD1 as D (6 bases). CDR1 is SGHNT, CDR2 YYREEE, per germline (reference sequence). V gave up 5 bases and J gave up 1 base, with 19 bases separating them. The CDR3 has 16 residues. The CDR3 loop reads CASSSGATGKSYEQYF. The CDR3 DNA reads as TGTGCCAGCAGTTCTGGAGCTACAGGGAAGTCCTACGAGCAGTACTTC.

This sequence joins TRBV9 and TRBJ1-1; 7 nucleotides align to TRBD1. This CDR3 region has 15 residues. Trimming removed 0 bases from V and 2 bases from J; junction bases left unmatched: 4. Germline CDR1 SGDLS, CDR2 YYNGEE. In DNA form, the CDR3 reads TGTGCCAGCAGCGTAGGGGGGACAGCAAACACTGAAGCTTTCTTT. Protein sequence: CASSVGGTANTEAFF. Full variable domain (rest looked up from reference TRBV9 and TRBJ1-1): DSGVTQTPKHLITATGQRVTLRCSPRSGDLSVYWYQQSLDQGLQFLIQYYNGEERAKGNILERFSAQQFPDLHSELNLSSLELGDSALYFCASSVGGTANTEAFFGQGTRLTVV.

For this clone: Other DNA sequences within the sample encode an identical CDR3. The chain couples TRBV5-1 to TRBJ2-2; 7 nucleotides align to TRBD1. In germline, CDR1 is SGHRS, CDR2 YFSETQ. The CDR3 contains 15 residues. V shed 1 base and J 1 base; nucleotides not matched to a gene: 1. The CDR3 bases are TGCGCCAGCAGCTTGCGGACAGGGAACACCGGGGAGCTGTTTTTT. This codes for CASSLRTGNTGELFF.

The chain uses TRBV9 and TRBJ1-2, with D unclear. Trimming pared 0 bases from V and 1 base from J, leaving 7 bases between. The CDR3 is 14 residues long. Germline loops: CDR1 SGDLS, CDR2 YYNGEE. The CDR3: CASSVGPLNYGYTF. For the CDR3, the DNA is TGTGCCAGCAGCGTAGGACCTCTTAACTATGGCTACACCTTC.

This rearrangement joins TRBV19 to TRBJ2-1; the D gene could be TRBD1 or TRBD2 (7 bases each). Trimming took off 4 bases at V and 10 bases at J, with 17 bases between the two ends. CDR3 length: 14 amino acids. Germline values: CDR1 LNHDA, CDR2 SQIVND (reference sequence). The chain's CDR3 is CASSNQGGFREQFF. The CDR3 DNA is TGTGCCAGTAGTAACCAGGGGGGGTTCCGGGAGCAGTTCTTC.

As DNA, the CDR3 is TGTGCCAGTAGTATAATGGGGGAGACCCAGTACTTC. Encoded protein: CASSIMGETQYF. The chain carries TRBV19 and TRBJ2-5, with D unresolved. CDR3 length: 12 amino acids. With 2 bases removed from V and 5 bases from J, the gap between germline ends came to 6 bases. Germline V gene lookup returns CDR1 LNHDA and CDR2 SQIVND (reference sequence).

The V call is TRBV4-3, the J call TRBJ1-3; D is undetermined. The CDR3 sequence is 12 residues long. V shed 1 base and J shed 14 bases, with 12 bases lying between them. Germline CDR1 and CDR2: LGHNA and YSLEER. Here the CDR3 DNA reads TGCGCCAGCAGCCAAGTCCCGGACGTCTTATATTTT. It is translated as CASSQVPDVLYF.

The chain carries TRBV7-2 and TRBJ2-5; D possibly corresponds to TRBD1 (8 bases). Germline V gene sequence: CDR1 SGHTA, CDR2 FQGNSA. CDR3 length equals 15 residues. Trimming left V 1 base short and J 5 bases short, with 14 bases between. This chain's CDR3 is CASSLGQGREETQYF. The CDR3 DNA reads as TGTGCCAGCAGCTTAGGACAGGGGAGGGAGGAGACCCAGTACTTC.

The chain combines TRBV9 with TRBJ1-2; tentative D call: TRBD1 (5 bases). Trimming left V 0 bases short and J 4 bases short, with 16 bases between. Germline V lookup: CDR1 SGDLS, CDR2 YYNGEE. The CDR3 totals 16 residues. CDR3 residues: CASSVDRRGSSYGYTF. The CDR3 coding sequence is TGTGCCAGCAGCGTAGACCGGAGGGGATCCTCCTATGGCTACACCTTC.

The chain carries TRBV5-1 and TRBJ1-1; 10 bases map to TRBD1. The CDR3 contains 15 residues. Germline loops: CDR1 SGHRS, CDR2 YFSETQ. V lost 4 bases to trimming and J lost 4 bases; unmatched junction nucleotides: 7. The CDR3 loop is CASSIIRDRGTEAFF. CDR3 in DNA: TGCGCCAGCAGCATAATCCGGGACAGGGGCACTGAAGCTTTCTTT.

This rearrangement joins TRBV10-2 to TRBJ1-6; D gene unclear. The V and J ends lost 2 bases and 17 bases respectively, with 13 bases between them. CDR1 is WSHSY and CDR2 is SAAADI in the germline V gene. The CDR3 extends over 12 amino acids. The CDR3 here is CASSEGVGTIHF. CDR3 sequence (DNA): TGCGCCAGCAGTGAGGGGGTCGGCACGATCCACTTT.

This rearrangement joins TRBV2 to TRBJ1-6; tentative D call: TRBD1 (6 bases). Trimming stripped 5 bases from V and 8 bases from J, with 13 bases between. Germline CDR1 SNHLY, CDR2 FYNNEI. The CDR3 runs 14 residues. CDR3 coding DNA: TGTGCCAGCAGTCCCCAGGGGTTGGATTCACCCCTCCACTTT. Its protein product is CASSPQGLDSPLHF.

The chain joins TRBV30 to TRBJ2-6, with TRBD1 identical over 8 bases. Trimming took 0 bases from V and 0 from J; bases not matched to a gene: 7. Per germline, CDR1 GTSNPN and CDR2 SVGIG (reference sequence). The CDR3 loop spans 18 amino acids. The CDR3 region is CAWSVRDRPRSGANVLTF. The DNA for the CDR3 is TGTGCCTGGAGTGTACGGGACAGGCCCCGCTCTGGGGCCAACGTCCTGACTTTC.